The 14 T cell receptor beta chains reported below all come from one sample, sequenced in a study of T cell repertoires in cytomegalovirus infection. MiXCR, applied by TCRdb to the reads, yields one record per CDR3 protein. The sample has 560,000 or so distinct CDR3 sequences; more than 15% are singletons. The sample consisted of CD8+ T cells from PBMCs. The receptors originated from a human donor in good health (CMV status not recorded). Some clones in this sample may be carry-over from other donors' samples.

The V and J genes are TRBV30 and TRBJ2-1; D possibly corresponds to TRBD2 (6 bases). Germline CDR1 GTSNPN, CDR2 SVGIG (reference sequence). V lost 4 bases to trimming and J lost 6 bases, with 13 bases between them. The CDR3 runs 13 residues. The CDR3 DNA sequence: TGTGCCTGGACCCCAACGGGGGTCAATGAGCAGTTCTTC. Residues: CAWTPTGVNEQFF.

This clonotype was seen repeatedly, ten times or more. The V call is TRBV6-1, the J call TRBJ2-1; a possible D gene is TRBD2 (5 bases). V dropped 4 bases and J dropped 2 bases, with 9 bases sitting between them. Germline assignment: CDR1 MNHNS and CDR2 SASEGT. The length of the CDR3 is 14 residues. CDR3 in amino acids: CASSGLAPYNEQFF. The CDR3 DNA reads TGTGCCAGCAGTGGGCTAGCCCCCTACAATGAGCAGTTCTTC.

The sample holds many counts of this clonotype. The rearrangement uses TRBV7-9 and TRBJ2-2; 11 bases are a match to TRBD1. CDR3 length: 18 amino acids. With V trimmed by 3 bases and J by 1 base, 7 bases remained unmatched. CDR1 is SEHNR, CDR2 FQNEAQ, per germline (reference sequence). CDR3 in DNA: TGTGCCAGCAGCTTGGGACAGGGGGACGATGGGAACACCGGGGAGCTGTTTTTT. The encoded protein is CASSLGQGDDGNTGELFF.

In its sample, this clonotype was seen many times. The chain combines TRBV6-5 with TRBJ2-1; tentatively, D is TRBD1 or TRBD2 (5 bases each). Germline CDR1 is MNHEY and CDR2 is SVGAGI. The ends were cut back, 4 bases at V and 1 base at J, with 14 bases in the middle. This CDR3 is 16 amino acids long. This CDR3 is CASSWDRRGSYNEQFF. Written as DNA, the CDR3 is TGTGCCAGCAGTTGGGACCGCCGCGGGTCCTACAATGAGCAGTTCTTC.

The chain carries TRBV5-4 and TRBJ2-1; the D gene is possibly TRBD2 (5 bases). Germline V gives CDR1 SGHNT, CDR2 YYREEE (reference sequence). V dropped 2 bases and J dropped 5 bases, with 14 bases sitting between them. The CDR3 sequence is 15 residues long. The CDR3 is CASSFVSSPHNEQFF. CDR3 sequence (DNA): TGTGCCAGCAGCTTCGTCTCTAGCCCCCACAATGAGCAGTTCTTC.

The V and J genes are TRBV6-5 and TRBJ2-2; D may match TRBD1 or TRBD2 (5 bases each). Trimming left V 2 bases short and J 5 bases short, with 9 bases between. CDR1 is MNHEY, CDR2 SVGAGI, per germline. The CDR3 is 14 residues long. CDR3 sequence reads: CASSYGTTTGELFF. The CDR3 DNA sequence: TGTGCCAGCAGTTACGGGACGACAACCGGGGAGCTGTTTTTT.

This clonotype was counted only a few times. The CDR3 loop reads CASSLLLNTGELFF. The CDR3 DNA reads as TGTGCCAGCAGCTTGTTGCTGAACACCGGGGAGCTGTTTTTT. The chain joins TRBV7-3 to TRBJ2-2; the D is unclear. The germline V gene has CDR1 SGHTA and CDR2 FQGTGA. The CDR3 is 14 residues long. V was trimmed by 3 bases and J by 1 base, leaving 6 bases between them. The whole variable domain, remainder taken from reference TRBV7-3 and TRBJ2-2, is GAGVSQTPSNKVTEKGKYVELRCDPISGHTALYWYRQSLGQGPEFLIYFQGTGAADDSGLPNDRFFAVRPEGSVSTLKIQRTERGDSAVYLCASSLLLNTGELFFGEGSRLTVL.

This clonotype was counted ten times or more. The chain is built from TRBV6-1 and TRBJ2-1; 7 bases are shared with TRBD2. The CDR3 runs 14 residues. V was pared by 6 bases and J by 2 bases, with 4 bases of the junction left unmatched. CDR1 is MNHNS, CDR2 SASEGT, per germline. In DNA, the CDR3 is TGTGCCAGCAGAACTAGCGAACCCTACAATGAGCAGTTCTTC. It yields the protein CASRTSEPYNEQFF.

The rearrangement links TRBV19 to TRBJ1-1; perhaps TRBD1 as D (5 bases). This CDR3 is built from 16 residues. Germline V gene data show CDR1 as LNHDA and CDR2 as SQIVND (reference sequence). The V gene lost 3 bases and the J gene lost 5 bases, with 19 bases spanning the gap. CDR3 DNA sequence: TGTGCCAGTAGTATGTATTTGTTCGGGGGGTTGACTGAAGCTTTCTTT. Translating gives CASSMYLFGGLTEAFF.

This chain links TRBV20-1 with TRBJ2-3; the D gene is possibly TRBD2 (5 bases). CDR3 length: 15 amino acids. Germline V gene lookup returns CDR1 DFQATT and CDR2 SNEGSKA (reference sequence). Trimming pared 0 bases from V and 3 bases from J, leaving 13 bases between. The CDR3 bases are TGCAGTGCTAGAGATCGGTTAGGGAGTACAGATACGCAGTATTTT. Translation gives CSARDRLGSTDTQYF.

This clonotype was observed many times. The chain employs TRBV28 and TRBJ2-1, with TRBD2 matching 7 bases. The length of the CDR3 is 17 residues. Looked up from germline, CDR1 is MDHEN and CDR2 is SYDVKM. Trimming at V came to 6 bases and at J to 1 base, leaving 12 bases not matched to a gene. The CDR3 loop is CASRDLAVGVSYNEQFF. The CDR3 DNA reads as TGTGCCAGCAGAGACCTAGCGGTCGGCGTGTCCTACAATGAGCAGTTCTTC.

J is TRBJ2-1 and V is TRBV20-1; 8 bases agree with TRBD2. Germline V gene lookup returns CDR1 DFQATT and CDR2 SNEGSKA (reference sequence). V shed 5 bases and J 7 bases; nucleotides not matched to a gene: 16. The CDR3 is 16 amino acids. DNA for the CDR3: TGCAGTGCTCCCCCCCCCGGGAGGGCCATTGGGAATGAGCAGTTCTTC. Residues: CSAPPPGRAIGNEQFF.

Concerning this clonotype itself: This sequence may be a read error, since a much larger clone differs from it by one base. This chain links TRBV4-3 with TRBJ2-7, with TRBD1 matching 7 bases. Trimming removed 1 base from V and 3 bases from J; junction bases left unmatched: 6. CDR1 is LGHNA and CDR2 is YSLEER in the germline V gene. This CDR3 is built from 15 residues. CDR3 residues: CASSQGHTGDYEQYF. The CDR3 nucleotides are TGCGCCAGCAGCCAAGGTCATACAGGGGACTACGAGCAGTACTTC.

This clonotype was seen ten or more times. This sequence joins TRBV12-5 and TRBJ1-5, with D possibly matching TRBD1 (5 bases). CDR3 length equals 15 residues. Germline assignment: CDR1 LGHNT and CDR2 FRNRAP. V lost 4 bases to trimming and J lost 0 bases, with 10 bases between them. CDR3 protein: CASGSGRYSNQPQHF. DNA for the CDR3: TGTGCTAGTGGTTCGGGACGGTATAGCAATCAGCCCCAGCATTTT.